Each of the 22 T cell receptor beta chains below was sequenced from the same sample in a study of blood T cell repertoires in COVID-19. Clones were sequenced by immunoSEQ multiplex PCR, and TCRdb holds only the in-frame ones, with some missing. The repertoire holds around 190,000 clones, with 80% to 90% as singletons. Sequenced input: PBMCs or T cells enriched from blood (not recorded which). The receptors were gathered from a man aged 40-49 years who had recovered from COVID-19.

The chain is built from TRBV5-1 and TRBJ2-2; possible D gene TRBD1, 6 bases. Germline V gives CDR1 SGHRS, CDR2 YFSETQ. The CDR3 runs to 13 residues. V gave up 3 bases and J gave up 5 bases, with 8 bases separating them. The CDR3, as DNA: TGCGCCAGCAGCTCACAGGGTACCGGGGAGCTGTTTTTT. Its translation: CASSSQGTGELFF.

This rearrangement joins TRBV12-3 or TRBV12-4 to TRBJ2-1; D uncertain. The germline V and J ends were trimmed by 2 bases and 4 bases, with 6 bases remaining between them. The CDR3 is made up of 13 amino acids. Written as DNA, the CDR3 is TGTGCCAGCAGTTTATTCGTATACAATGAGCAGTTCTTC. Translation gives CASSLFVYNEQFF.

V gene TRBV5-1 combines with J gene TRBJ1-2, with D unresolved. In germline, CDR1 is SGHRS, CDR2 YFSETQ. The CDR3 contains 13 residues. Trimming took 2 bases from V and 2 from J, leaving 7 bases between them. CDR3 DNA: TGCGCCAGCAGCTTCATGAGCAACTATGGCTACACCTTC. It is translated as CASSFMSNYGYTF.

The rearrangement uses TRBV18 and TRBJ1-5; perhaps TRBD1 as D (6 bases). Between the trimmed V and J ends, which lost 5 bases and 0 bases, there was a span of 11 bases. Per the germline V gene, CDR1 is KGHSH and CDR2 is LQKENI. CDR3 size: 15 residues. DNA for the CDR3: TGTGCCAGCTCAGAGGGGGGGCGTAGCAATCAGCCCCAGCATTTT. Its translation is CASSEGGRSNQPQHF.

In its sample, this clone was seen a few times. This chain connects TRBV7-9 to TRBJ1-6, with 7 bases identical to TRBD1. The J segment lost 16 bases and the V segment lost 1 base, leaving 10 bases of the junction unmatched. Per the germline V gene, CDR1 is SEHNR and CDR2 is FQNEAQ (reference sequence). CDR3 length: 14 residues. CDR3 in DNA: TGTGCCAGCAGCTTAGACGGCAGGACAGGAGCACTCCACTTT. It is translated as CASSLDGRTGALHF.

The rearrangement uses TRBV9 and TRBJ2-2; TRBD1 matches 7 bases. J gave up 3 bases and V 4 bases, and 6 bases lay outside the gene matches. There are 15 residues in the CDR3. Germline CDR1 SGDLS, CDR2 YYNGEE. As DNA, the CDR3 is TGTGCCAGCAGCCTGGGGACAGAGGACACCGGGGAGCTGTTTTTT. It is translated as CASSLGTEDTGELFF.

The rearrangement links TRBV7-3 to TRBJ1-1; possible D gene TRBD1, 5 bases. The CDR3 is 14 amino acids. V lost 4 bases and J 3 bases, leaving 12 bases between the germline ends. CDR1 is SGHTA and CDR2 is FQGTGA in the germline V gene. The CDR3 loop reads CASSSQGGDTEAFF. The CDR3 DNA reads TGTGCCAGCAGCTCCCAGGGAGGGGACACTGAAGCTTTCTTT.

V usage is TRBV29-1 and J usage is TRBJ2-6, with a tentative D call TRBD1 (5 bases). The CDR3 covers 13 residues. V lost 4 bases and J 3 bases, leaving 7 bases between the germline ends. CDR1 and CDR2 from the germline V gene are SQVTM and ANQGSEA. This CDR3 reads CSVGTGGANVLTF. The CDR3 bases are TGCAGCGTTGGAACAGGTGGGGCCAACGTCCTGACTTTC. Variable domain in full (rest from reference TRBV29-1 and TRBJ2-6): SAVISQKPSRDICQRGTSLTIQCQVDSQVTMMFWYRQQPGQSLTLIATANQGSEATYESGFVIDKFPISRPNLTFSTLTVSNMSPEDSSIYLCSVGTGGANVLTFGAGSRLTVL.

The chain employs TRBV5-1 and TRBJ2-2, with D perhaps TRBD2 (6 bases). V dropped 4 bases and J dropped 2 bases, with 9 bases sitting between them. Germline V CDR1 and CDR2: SGHRS, YFSETQ. CDR3 length equals 14 residues. This CDR3 is CASSAGLNTGELFF. The CDR3, as DNA: TGCGCCAGCAGCGCGGGACTTAACACCGGGGAGCTGTTTTTT.

J is TRBJ2-7 and V is TRBV11-1, with D hard to call. The CDR3 totals 14 residues. Germline V gene lookup returns CDR1 SGHAT and CDR2 FQDESV (reference sequence). Trimming pared 2 bases from V and 1 base from J, leaving 9 bases between. The CDR3: CASSLTGASYEQYF. The CDR3, as DNA: TGTGCCAGCAGCTTAACCGGAGCATCCTACGAGCAGTACTTC.

The chain joins TRBV19 to TRBJ2-3; D not certain. The V end lost 0 bases, the J end lost 3 bases, and 7 bases lay between the germline ends. Germline lookup yields CDR1 LNHDA and CDR2 SQIVND (reference sequence). This CDR3 has 14 residues. Written as DNA, the CDR3 is TGTGCCAGTAGTATAGACCCCTATACAGATACGCAGTATTTT. This codes for CASSIDPYTDTQYF.

The chain uses TRBV6-5 and TRBJ1-6, with D unresolved. Germline V gene data show CDR1 as MNHEY and CDR2 as SVGAGI. The CDR3 is made up of 15 amino acids. Trimming left V 5 bases short and J 7 bases short, with 15 bases between. CDR3: CASSRRPGVNSPLHF. CDR3 DNA: TGTGCCAGCAGTCGGCGCCCCGGGGTAAATTCACCCCTCCACTTT.

This sequence joins TRBV11-2 and TRBJ2-5; D perhaps matches TRBD1 (6 bases). Trimming cost V 5 bases and J 3 bases, with 16 bases left between them. The germline gives CDR1 SGHAT, CDR2 FQNNGV. The CDR3 sequence is 15 residues long. The CDR3 protein is CASSAASGTKETQYF. In DNA, the CDR3 is TGTGCCAGCAGCGCTGCCTCCGGGACAAAAGAGACCCAGTACTTC.

The V and J genes are TRBV9 and TRBJ2-1; 10 bases are shared with TRBD2. The germline V gene has CDR1 SGDLS and CDR2 YYNGEE. V lost 0 bases and J lost 7; bases outside the gene matches: 4. The CDR3 sequence is 15 residues long. CDR3 amino acids: CASSVEGLARNEQFF. In DNA, the CDR3 is TGTGCCAGCAGCGTAGAGGGACTAGCGAGGAATGAGCAGTTCTTC.

The chain's CDR3 is CASSPRGQGKTEAFF. The CDR3 DNA follows: TGTGCCAGCAGCCCCCGCGGACAGGGGAAAACTGAAGCTTTCTTT. V and J are TRBV9 and TRBJ1-1; 9 bases are shared with TRBD1. Looked up from germline, CDR1 is SGDLS and CDR2 is YYNGEE. The CDR3 loop spans 15 amino acids. Trimming at V came to 4 bases and at J to 5 bases, leaving 9 bases not matched to a gene.

The CDR3 here is CASRDRGTGELFF. The CDR3 DNA reads TGTGCCAGCAGAGACAGGGGAACCGGGGAGCTGTTTTTT. The chain is built from TRBV12-3 or TRBV12-4 and TRBJ2-2; 8 bases align to TRBD1. The V gene end was trimmed by 6 bases and the J gene end by 5 bases; junction bases not matched to a gene: 2. This CDR3 has 13 residues.

V is TRBV27 and J is TRBJ2-7; TRBD1 matches at 7 bases. Per germline, CDR1 MNHEY and CDR2 SMNVEV (reference sequence). This CDR3 is 15 amino acids long. Trimming cost V 6 bases and J 4 bases; bases outside gene matches: 12. Written as DNA, the CDR3 is TGTGCCAGCAGCTCTTCAGGGACAGTTCGATACGAGCAGTACTTC. Translating it yields CASSSSGTVRYEQYF.

This rearrangement joins TRBV15 to TRBJ1-6; D gene unclear. Trimming took 3 bases from V and 9 from J, leaving 24 bases between them. CDR3 length: 18 residues. CDR1 is LNHNV and CDR2 is YYDKDF in the germline V gene (reference sequence). CDR3 nucleotides: TGTGCCACCAGCAGGGGGAGTCGCCGACCCTCTTCCGGTTCACCCCTCCACTTT. Amino acid sequence: CATSRGSRRPSSGSPLHF.

This clone was seen a few times. The chain couples TRBV2 to TRBJ2-3; 7 bases are a match to TRBD2. Germline CDR1 and CDR2: SNHLY and FYNNEI. V gave up 0 bases and J gave up 3 bases; unmatched junction bases: 6. CDR3 length equals 16 residues. The CDR3 reads CASSEAPASGTDTQYF. The CDR3 nucleotides are TGTGCCAGCAGTGAAGCGCCGGCTAGCGGAACAGATACGCAGTATTTT.

There are a few counts of this clone. The chain recombines TRBV11-2 with TRBJ1-1; D might be TRBD1 (5 bases). The CDR3 sequence is 17 residues long. V was pared by 5 bases and J by 0 bases, with 19 bases between. The germline gives CDR1 SGHAT, CDR2 FQNNGV. CDR3 nucleotide sequence: TGTGCCAGCAGCCCGCCGGACCCAGGGTTTTTGAACACTGAAGCTTTCTTT. Its translation is CASSPPDPGFLNTEAFF.

This clone was detected once. J is TRBJ2-3 and V is TRBV7-2; the D gene is possibly TRBD2 (5 bases). The CDR3 runs to 17 residues. Looked up from germline, CDR1 is SGHTA and CDR2 is FQGNSA. The V gene lost 5 bases and the J gene lost 0 bases, with 18 bases spanning the gap. CDR3 DNA sequence: TGTGCCAGCAGCCTACTAGTTTTTCGGGGAAGCACAGATACGCAGTATTTT. Translation gives CASSLLVFRGSTDTQYF. The variable domain in full, with the rest retrieved from reference TRBV7-2 and TRBJ2-3, is GAGVSQSPSNKVTEKGKDVELRCDPISGHTALYWYRQSLGQGLEFLIYFQGNSAPDKSGLPSDRFSAERTGGSVSTLTIQRTQQEDSAVYLCASSLLVFRGSTDTQYFGPGTRLTVL.

V gene TRBV2 combines with J gene TRBJ1-6, with 8 bases fitting TRBD1. Losses at the gene ends were 10 bases for V and 2 bases for J; bases not matched to a gene: 7. Per germline, CDR1 SNHLY and CDR2 FYNNEI. The CDR3 has 15 residues. The CDR3 reads CAISKQGAYNSPLHF. CDR3 DNA sequence: TGTGCCATCTCCAAACAGGGGGCCTATAATTCACCCCTCCACTTT.